This T cell receptor (beta chain) was obtained from a study of blood T cell repertoires in COVID-19. Study information: Nucleic acid was either cDNA or gDNA, and it came from T cells, B-cell-depleted T cells, or PBMCs.

Here immunoSEQ multiplex PCR was the method, and the copy in TCRdb shows in-frame clones only, minus some. The sample contains about 220,000 clones, about 82% of which appear only once. Seattle patients were enrolled while actively infected and followed longitudinally. The CDR3 is 13 amino acids. V was shortened by 8 bases and J by 4 bases, with 15 bases between the two germline ends. Germline V CDR1 and CDR2: MNHEY, SVGAGI. The gene calls are TRBV6-5 and TRBJ2-7; perhaps TRBD1 as D (6 bases). The source of this sequence is a woman between 65 and 79 years old with COVID-19, enrolled during active disease. Sequencing used peripheral blood. The CDR3 nucleotides read TGTGCCAGCGGAACAGGGATGGCGTACGAGCAGTACTTC. It yields the protein CASGTGMAYEQYF.